Sequencing of this T cell receptor beta chain was carried out in a study of OX40 agonist ivuxolimab in advanced cancers. Data came from immunoSEQ multiplex PCR; TCRdb stores just in-frame clones and leaves some out. The sample holds about 72,000 clones, 75% to 95% seen once. The germline V gene encodes CDR1 SEHNR and CDR2 FQNEAQ (reference sequence). The CDR3 length is 16 residues. V gave up 5 bases and J gave up 3 bases; unmatched junction bases: 12. The sample consisted of CD4+ or CD8+ T cells sorted from blood, taken in a trial of the OX40 agonist ivuxolimab. The TCR originated in an adult with an advanced solid tumor such as melanoma, head and neck, liver or kidney cancer. The chain links TRBV7-9 to TRBJ2-7; 8 bases are shared with TRBD1. The CDR3, as DNA: TGTGCCAGCAGCCCCTCCCAGGACAGGGTCCACTACGAGCAGTACTTC. Translating it yields CASSPSQDRVHYEQYF.